This passage covers 21 T cell receptor beta chains from one sample sequenced in a study of tumor-infiltrating lymphocytes in primary liver carcinoma. Between about 17 and 34 mg of unsorted bulk tissue served as the source from which RNA and DNA were co-extracted. TCR beta cDNA was prepared out of about 530 ng total RNA by means of a constant-region primer. TCR beta libraries came from three nested multiplex PCR rounds using slightly modified ARM-PCR. It was with TRBV1-TRBV30 forward primers and a C-beta reverse primer that the first two PCR rounds were run, at roughly 10 cycles each. TCRdb itself ran the multiplex PCR reads through MiXCR, one entry per CDR3 protein. Of 45,000 or so distinct CDR3 sequences listed, over 70% are singletons. Sequencing used liver tumor tissue from sampling region 2. The subset denotes: tumor region T2, inferior pole. These receptors were obtained from a man in his forties with primary liver carcinoma and hepatitis B virus infection.

To note about this clonotype: The junction shows a germline mismatch at one end, possibly a read error. The rearrangement uses TRBV11-1 and TRBJ2-7, with D hard to call. Per germline, CDR1 SGHAT and CDR2 FQDESV (reference sequence). The CDR3 sequence is 13 residues long. The CDR3 DNA follows: TGTGCCAGCAGAGGGAAGCGAACCTATGAGCAGTACTTC. Its protein is CASRGKRTYEQYF.

This clonotype was seen many times. V usage is TRBV5-4 and J usage is TRBJ1-6; no firm D call. V dropped 4 bases and J dropped 9 bases, with 20 bases sitting between them. CDR1 and CDR2 from the germline V gene are SGHNT and YYREEE (reference sequence). This CDR3 comprises 16 residues. CDR3 protein: CASSTAAGSRASPLHF. CDR3 nucleotides: TGTGCCAGCAGCACCGCAGCGGGGTCGAGGGCTTCACCCCTCCACTTT.

A word on this clonotype: Relative to the germline gene, one junction end is altered; a read error may explain this. For the CDR3, the DNA is TGCGCCAACAGTTTCCCATTCATGCGGCAGGGGAGTAACACCGGGGAGCTGTATTTT. Translated: CANSFPFMRQGSNTGELYF. This chain links TRBV12-3 or TRBV12-4 with TRBJ2-2; D perhaps matches TRBD1 (6 bases). CDR3 length equals 19 residues.

This chain uses TRBV19 with TRBJ2-5; D might be TRBD1 (5 bases). V lost 5 bases and J lost 3, with 13 bases in between. Germline assignment: CDR1 LNHDA and CDR2 SQIVND (reference sequence). This CDR3 comprises 14 residues. The CDR3 DNA follows: TGTGCCAGTAGTGACCTGGACAAGGAAGAGACCCAGTACTTC. Encoded protein: CASSDLDKEETQYF.

In regard to this clonotype: The CDR3 ends on some other residue instead of the conserved phenylalanine or tryptophan, so this is likely a read error. The rearrangement joins TRBV11-3 to TRBJ2-1; the D is unclear. The germline CDR1 and CDR2 sequences are SGHNT and YENEEA. The CDR3 runs 14 residues. The CDR3 nucleotides read TGTGCCAGCAGCTTAGGCGCCTCGAACAATAAGCAGTTCATC. It specifies CASSLGASNNKQFI.

The genes are TRBV4-2 and TRBJ2-1, with 7 nucleotides matching TRBD1. The CDR3 has 18 amino acids. V was pared by 0 bases and J by 16 bases, with 24 bases of the junction left unmatched. Looked up from germline, CDR1 is LGHNA and CDR2 is YNFKEQ. CDR3 protein: CASSQDWRTGRVYNECFF. DNA for the CDR3: TGTGCCAGCAGCCAAGATTGGAGGACAGGCAGAGTCTACAATGAGTGTTTCTTC.

Worth noting for this clonotype: The junction differs from germline at one of its ends, possibly a read error. This chain links TRBV6-6 with TRBJ2-7; 12 bases match TRBD2. CDR1 is MNHNY and CDR2 is SVGAGI in the germline V gene (reference sequence). CDR3 size: 16 residues. The CDR3: CASSHLAGGHTYEHYF. The CDR3, as DNA: TGTGCCAGCAGTCATCTAGCGGGAGGGCATACCTACGAGCACTACTTC.

This clonotype was found a few times. The J gene is TRBJ2-5, the V gene TRBV5-6; a possible D gene is TRBD1 (5 bases). Trimming removed 0 bases from V and 2 bases from J, with 5 bases in between. The CDR3 covers 13 residues. Germline CDR1 reads SGHDT; CDR2 reads YYEEEE. CDR3 DNA sequence: TGTGCCAGCAGCTTGGGACAGCAAGAGACCCAGTACTTC. Its protein product is CASSLGQQETQYF.

Only one count was recorded for this clonotype. The rearrangement uses TRBV7-3 and TRBJ2-2; 7 nucleotides agree with TRBD2. CDR1 SGHTA and CDR2 FQGTGA come from the germline V gene. The CDR3 has 16 residues. V was pared by 1 base and J by 7 bases, with 9 bases of the junction left unmatched. The CDR3 reads CASSLNPRGMVGELFF. The CDR3 nucleotides are TGTGCCAGCAGCTTAAACCCGCGGGGGATGGTCGGGGAGCTGTTTTTT.

With respect to this clonotype: A junction end diverges from the germline sequence, so it may reflect a read error. The genes are TRBV11-3 and TRBJ2-7; D call uncertain. CDR3 length equals 13 residues. Germline-derived CDR1 and CDR2 are SGHNT and YENEEA. The CDR3 DNA is TGTGCTAGCAGCATCGTGGTTTTGGGCGAGCAGTACTTC. It encodes CASSIVVLGEQYF.

As to this clonotype: The CDR3 does not close with the conserved phenylalanine or tryptophan, likely indicating a read error. The chain carries TRBV6-1 and TRBJ2-7, with TRBD2 identical over 9 bases. This CDR3 has 15 residues. The germline V gene has CDR1 MNHNS and CDR2 SASEGT. The CDR3 coding sequence is TGTGCCAGCGGTGAAGTAGCGGGAGCAATCTACGAGCAGTACCTC. It is translated as CASGEVAGAIYEQYL.

With regard to this clonotype: A junction boundary mismatches the germline segment, possibly from a read error. The chain has TRBV10-1 and TRBJ2-1; the D gene is possibly TRBD1 (6 bases). The CDR3 totals 15 residues. The germline gives CDR1 WNHNN, CDR2 SYGVQD (reference sequence). DNA for the CDR3: TGCGTCAGCAGTGACCAGAGCAGGGGCGGAAATGAGCAGTTCTTC. Its translation: CVSSDQSRGGNEQFF.

This clonotype has a single count. Its ends do not fully match the called genes, so a read error is possible. The rearrangement joins TRBV4-1 to TRBJ1-5; possibly TRBD1 for D (5 bases). The CDR3 runs to 15 residues. Germline V gives CDR1 MGHRA, CDR2 YSYEKL. This chain's CDR3 is CTSSPIEGSNQPQHF. The CDR3, as DNA: TGCACTAGCAGTCCCATAGAGGGGAGCAATCAGCCCCAGCACTTT.

This clonotype was observed a few times. At one boundary the junction diverges from the germline segment, which might be a read error. J is TRBJ2-7 and V is TRBV7-3; D gene ambiguous. This CDR3 is built from 12 residues. The germline gives CDR1 SGHTA, CDR2 FQGTGA. CDR3 loop: CASSFKVHEHYF. The CDR3 nucleotides read TGTGCCAGCAGCTTCAAGGTCCACGAGCATTACTTC.

For this clonotype: One junction end does not reproduce the germline sequence, and a read error may be involved. The chain joins TRBV5-1 to TRBJ2-2, with a tentative D call TRBD2 (5 bases). The CDR3 runs 15 residues. Looked up from germline, CDR1 is SGHRS and CDR2 is YFSETQ. The CDR3 DNA is TGCGCCAGCAGCTCGGCGGGTTTGAACGCCGGGGAGCTGTTTTTT. Protein: CASSSAGLNAGELFF.

About this clonotype: The junction differs from germline at one of its ends, possibly a read error. This sequence joins TRBV11-1 and TRBJ2-1, with 9 bases that match TRBD2. The CDR3 has 18 amino acids. Per germline, CDR1 SGHAT and CDR2 FQDESV (reference sequence). CDR3 sequence reads: CANSLYRSAGGSYDEQFF. CDR3 DNA: TGTGCCAACAGCTTATACCGCTCCGCGGGAGGGTCTTACGATGAGCAGTTCTTC.

This sequence joins TRBV2 and TRBJ2-1, with TRBD1 as a possible D gene (6 bases). Between the trimmed V and J ends, which lost 5 bases and 9 bases, there was a span of 23 bases. The CDR3 consists of 16 residues. Germline CDR1 is SNHLY and CDR2 is FYNNEI. The CDR3: CASSPLQQGTKGEQFF. CDR3 DNA: TGTGCCAGCAGTCCTCTTCAACAGGGAACTAAGGGTGAGCAGTTCTTC.

With regard to this clonotype: The junction departs from the called germline gene at one end, perhaps through a read error. The chain links TRBV10-2 to TRBJ2-1, with D uncertain. The CDR3 is made up of 12 amino acids. The germline V gene encodes CDR1 WSHSY and CDR2 SAAADI. The CDR3 sequence: CASSHGYDEQFF. CDR3 sequence (DNA): TGTGCCAGCAGCCACGGGTACGATGAGCAGTTCTTC.

This clonotype was picked up a small number of times. Compared with germline, one end of the junction differs, possibly owing to a read error. V usage is TRBV7-9 and J usage is TRBJ2-1; TRBD2 agrees at 7 bases. The CDR3 consists of 17 residues. Germline-derived CDR1 and CDR2 are SEHNR and FQNEAQ (reference sequence). CDR3 protein: CASSRTSGQLNYNGQFF. In nucleotides, the CDR3 is TGTGCCAGCAGCCGGACTAGTGGACAACTAAACTACAATGGGCAGTTCTTC. Full variable domain (remainder filled in from reference TRBV7-9 and TRBJ2-1): DTGVSQNPRHKITKRGQNVTFRCDPISEHNRLYWYRQTLGQGPEFLTYFQNEAQLEKSRLLSDRFSAERPKGSFSTLEIQRTEQGDSAMYLCASSRTSGQLNYNGQFFGPGTRLTVL.

Notes on this clonotype: One end of the junction varies from germline; a read error may be responsible. V usage is TRBV29-1 and J usage is TRBJ2-7, with unresolved D. The CDR3 runs to 13 residues. CDR1 SQVTM and CDR2 ANQGSEA come from the germline V gene. DNA of the CDR3: TGCAACGTTGCCCCGACAAGGCTCCGCGAGCAGTACTTC. Protein: CNVAPTRLREQYF.

In the case of this clonotype: Because it lacks the conserved phenylalanine or tryptophan at the end, this CDR3 is likely a read error. J is TRBJ1-5 and V is TRBV28; possibly TRBD1 for D (6 bases). The CDR3 has 14 amino acids. Germline V gene data show CDR1 as MDHEN and CDR2 as SYDVKM. With 6 bases removed from V and 10 bases from J, the gap between germline ends came to 19 bases. The CDR3 region has the DNA TGTGCCAGCAGACCTGTGGGGGGCCCTCAACCCCAGCATCTT. Its protein is CASRPVGGPQPQHL.